These T cell receptor beta chains were read from a single sample in a study of STAT5B mutations in CD4+ large granular lymphocyte leukemia. This table comes from immunoSEQ multiplex PCR, and its TCRdb copy is limited to in-frame clones, with some not included. The sample lists some 30,000 clones, roughly 78% occurring once. Sequenced material: CD4+ T cells from blood buffy coats. These receptors originate from a human donor in good health. CDR3s include the opening cysteine and the closing phenylalanine or tryptophan. D genes are given only for firm matches. Size is omitted from some rows. Given values are once, few, many or a class for expanded clones.

TRBD1 TRBJ2-2 . TRBV7-7 TGTGCTATCCGGACAGGGAACACCGGGGAGCTGTTTTTT CAIRTGNTGELFF
. TRBJ2-7 . TRBV11-2 TGTGCCAGCAGCCCGCACCCCTACGAGCAGTACTTC CASSPHPYEQYF
TRBD2 TRBJ2-3 . TRBV19 TGTGCCAGTAGTATCGCGGGGGTGGGGACAGATACGCAGTATTTT CASSIAGVGTDTQYF
. TRBJ2-2 . TRBV18 TGTGCCAGCTCACCAAGGCAGGGGAACACCGGGGAGCTGTTTTTT CASSPRQGNTGELFF
. TRBJ1-3 few TRBV15 TGTGCCACCAGCCCCACCGACAGTGGCACCATATATTTT CATSPTDSGTIYF
TRBD1 TRBJ1-5 . TRBV28 TGTGCCAGCAGTCATGACAGGGGGGGGGATCAGCCCCAGCATTTT CASSHDRGGDQPQHF
TRBD1 TRBJ2-7 once TRBV6-6 TGTGCCACCTACAGGGGGAAGGGGTACGAGCAGTACTTC CATYRGKGYEQYF
TRBD1 TRBJ2-7 . TRBV5-4 TGTGCCAGCAGCTCCGCCGGGACAGCGCGATACGAGCAGTACTTC CASSSAGTARYEQYF
TRBD1 TRBJ1-1 . TRBV29-1 TGCAGCGGCCGAAAGGGGGGGGTGACAGGGGCCACTGAAGCTTTCTTT CSGRKGGVTGATEAFF
TRBD1 TRBJ1-3 . TRBV7-9 TGTGCCAGCAGCTTTGGACAGGGGGCTGGAAACACCATATATTTT CASSFGQGAGNTIYF
. TRBJ2-2 . TRBV6-1 TGTGCCAGCAGGGGACAACCCCAGGGGGAGCTGTTTTTT CASRGQPQGELFF
TRBD1 TRBJ2-1 . TRBV5-1 TGCGCCAGCAGCTTGGCCTCGAGGACAGGGGGAGTCTACAATGAGCAGTTCTTC CASSLASRTGGVYNEQFF
TRBD1 TRBJ1-1 . TRBV6-6 TGTGCCAGCAGTTACCCCGGGACAGGGGGCGCTGAAGCTTTCTTT CASSYPGTGGAEAFF
. TRBJ2-2 . TRBV9 TGTGCCAGCAGCGTAGGTGGCCGGGGCGTCACCGGGGAGCTGTTTTTT CASSVGGRGVTGELFF
TRBD2 TRBJ2-7 . TRBV10-3 TGTGCCATCAGCAGCGGGGCGAGCTCCTACGAGCAGTACTTC CAISSGASSYEQYF
TRBD1 TRBJ2-7 . TRBV6-1 TGTGCCAGCAGCCGCGGACAGGGCCCATACGAGCAGTACTTC CASSRGQGPYEQYF
TRBD1 TRBJ2-2 few TRBV7-3 TGTGCCAGCAGCTCACGACAGGGCTCGAACACCGGGGAGCTGTTTTTT CASSSRQGSNTGELFF
TRBD1 TRBJ1-1 . TRBV30 TGTGCCTGGAGAGGTAGGGACAGGGTAGGGGCTGAAGCTTTCTTT CAWRGRDRVGAEAFF
. TRBJ2-5 . TRBV9 TGTGCCAGCAGCACCAGAACCCCGGGGCCTGGAGGGATACAAGAGACCCAGTACTTC CASSTRTPGPGGIQETQYF
. TRBJ1-3 . TRBV6-5 TGTGCCAGCAGTTCCCCACGTCCTGGTCCTGGAAACACCATATATTTT CASSSPRPGPGNTIYF
TRBD1 TRBJ1-5 . TRBV28 TGTGCCAGCAGTCCTTGGGGGGACAGTCATGTCAATCAGCCCCAGCATTTT CASSPWGDSHVNQPQHF
TRBD1 TRBJ2-7 . TRBV2 TGTGCCAGCAGTGAAGAGGGGGCTCTCTACGAGCAGTACTTC CASSEEGALYEQYF
TRBD1 TRBJ1-1 . TRBV11-2 TGTGCCAGCAGCCGGCAGGGGGTCACTGAAGCTTTCTTT CASSRQGVTEAFF
. TRBJ2-5 . TRBV7-6 TGTGCCAGCAGCTTTAGGGGGGGGCAAGAGACCCAGTACTTC CASSFRGGQETQYF
. TRBJ1-1 few TRBV18 TGTGCCAGCTCACCCTCTAGGTTACGAATGGCTTTCTTT CASSPSRLRMAFF
. TRBJ1-3 . TRBV18 TGTGCCAGCTCGGCCAACAGGGTTTTATCTGGAAACACCATATATTTT CASSANRVLSGNTIYF
TRBD1 TRBJ1-1 few TRBV2 TGTGCCAGCAGTGTCGAGGGGGCTGACACTGAAGCTTTCTTT CASSVEGADTEAFF
. TRBJ2-1 . TRBV20-1 TGCAGTCCCTGGGGAGAGCAGTTCTTC CSPWGEQFF
. TRBJ1-5 . TRBV6-1 TGTGCCAGCAGTGTACAGGGAGGCCCCTCTCCCCAGCATTTT CASSVQGGPSPQHF
. TRBJ1-3 . TRBV7-9 TGTGCCAGCAGCTTAAACAGCTTCTCTGGAAACACCATATATTTT CASSLNSFSGNTIYF
. TRBJ1-1 few TRBV30 TGTGCCTGGAGTCGCGGGGTGGGGAACACTGAAGCTTTCTTT CAWSRGVGNTEAFF
TRBD1 TRBJ2-2 . TRBV5-4 TGTGCCAGCAGTCTGTACGGGACAGGGGGAACCGGGGAGCTGTTTTTT CASSLYGTGGTGELFF
. TRBJ1-1 few TRBV6-1 TGTGCCAGCAGTGTTGAGGGGGTAGGCGCTGAAGCTTTCTTT CASSVEGVGAEAFF
. TRBJ2-2 . TRBV6-1 TGTGCCGCCTCCTTGCTGGGGTTCGGAGGGGAGCTGTTTTTT CAASLLGFGGELFF
TRBD2 TRBJ2-3 . TRBV6-1 TGTGCCAGCACGGGCGGGGGGAGCACAGATACGCAGTATTTT CASTGGGSTDTQYF
TRBD1 TRBJ1-6 . TRBV30 TGTGCCTGGAGCATGGGACAGGGAGACGGTTCACCCCTCCACTTT CAWSMGQGDGSPLHF